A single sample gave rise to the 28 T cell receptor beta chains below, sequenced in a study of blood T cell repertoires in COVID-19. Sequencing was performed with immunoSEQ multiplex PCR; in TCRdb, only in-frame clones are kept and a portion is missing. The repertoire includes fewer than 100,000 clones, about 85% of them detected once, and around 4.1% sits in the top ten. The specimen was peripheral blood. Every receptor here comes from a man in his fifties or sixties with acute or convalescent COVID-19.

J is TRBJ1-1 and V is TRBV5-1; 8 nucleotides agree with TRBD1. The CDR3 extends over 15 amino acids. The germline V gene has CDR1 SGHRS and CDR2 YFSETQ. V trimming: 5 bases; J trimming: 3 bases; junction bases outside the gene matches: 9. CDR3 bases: TGCGCCAGCAGGCCGACAGACAGGGGTGACACTGAAGCTTTCTTT. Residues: CASRPTDRGDTEAFF.

CDR3 loop: CASSRREVLSGTDTQYF. The DNA for the CDR3 is TGTGCCAGCAGTAGGCGGGAGGTGCTCAGTGGCACAGATACGCAGTATTTT. The chain employs TRBV2 and TRBJ2-3; 8 nucleotides align to TRBD2. Germline CDR1 and CDR2: SNHLY and FYNNEI. The CDR3 sequence is 17 residues long. The ends lost 5 bases at V and 1 base at J; junction bases unmatched: 11.

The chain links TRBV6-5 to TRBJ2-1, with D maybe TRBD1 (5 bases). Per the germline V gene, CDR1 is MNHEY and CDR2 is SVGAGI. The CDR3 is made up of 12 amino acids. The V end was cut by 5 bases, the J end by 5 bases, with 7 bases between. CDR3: CASSLGDNEQFF. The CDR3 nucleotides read TGTGCCAGCAGTCTAGGGGACAATGAGCAGTTCTTC.

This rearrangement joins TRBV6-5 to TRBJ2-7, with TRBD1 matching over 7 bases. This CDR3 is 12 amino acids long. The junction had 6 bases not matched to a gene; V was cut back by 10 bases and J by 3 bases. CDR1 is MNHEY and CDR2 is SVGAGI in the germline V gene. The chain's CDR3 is CANPDRCYEQYF. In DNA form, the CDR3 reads TGTGCCAACCCGGACAGGTGCTACGAGCAGTACTTC.

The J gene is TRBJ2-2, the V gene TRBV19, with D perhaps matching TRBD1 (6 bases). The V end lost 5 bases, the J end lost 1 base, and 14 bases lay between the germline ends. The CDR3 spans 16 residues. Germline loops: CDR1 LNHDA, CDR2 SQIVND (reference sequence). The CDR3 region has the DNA TGTGCCAGTAGTCCGCTAGAGGGACAGAACACCGGGGAGCTGTTTTTT. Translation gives CASSPLEGQNTGELFF.

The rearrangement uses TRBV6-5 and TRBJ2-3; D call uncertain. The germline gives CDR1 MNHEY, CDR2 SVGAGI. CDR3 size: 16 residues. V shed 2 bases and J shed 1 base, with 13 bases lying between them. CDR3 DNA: TGTGCCAGCAGTTACCGCCAGTTCTCTCGCACAGATACGCAGTATTTT. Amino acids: CASSYRQFSRTDTQYF.

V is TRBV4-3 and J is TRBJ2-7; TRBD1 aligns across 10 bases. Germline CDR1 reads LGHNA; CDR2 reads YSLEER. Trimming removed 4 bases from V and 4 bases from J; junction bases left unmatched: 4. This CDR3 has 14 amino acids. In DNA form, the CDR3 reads TGCGCCAGCAGCCCGGACAGGGGGAGGTACGAGCAGTACTTC. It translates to CASSPDRGRYEQYF.

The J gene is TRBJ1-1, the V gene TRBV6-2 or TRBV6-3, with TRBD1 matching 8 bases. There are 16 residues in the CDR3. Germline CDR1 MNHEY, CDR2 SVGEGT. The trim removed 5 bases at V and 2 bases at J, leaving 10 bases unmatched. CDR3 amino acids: CASSLTGGGLNTEAFF. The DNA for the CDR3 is TGTGCCAGCAGTCTTACAGGGGGAGGACTAAACACTGAAGCTTTCTTT.

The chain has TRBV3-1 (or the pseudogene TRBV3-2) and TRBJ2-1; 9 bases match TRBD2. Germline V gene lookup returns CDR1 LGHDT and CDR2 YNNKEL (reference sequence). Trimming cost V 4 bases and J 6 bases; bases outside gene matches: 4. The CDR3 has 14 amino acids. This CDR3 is CASSRRLAANEQFF. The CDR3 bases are TGTGCCAGCAGCCGACGACTAGCGGCCAATGAGCAGTTCTTC.

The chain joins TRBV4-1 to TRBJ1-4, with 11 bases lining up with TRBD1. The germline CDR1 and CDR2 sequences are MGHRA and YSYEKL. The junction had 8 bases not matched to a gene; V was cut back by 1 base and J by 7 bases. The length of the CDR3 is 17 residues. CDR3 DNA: TGCGCCAGCAGCCAAGCTGTTGGGACAGGGGGTCGTGAAAAACTGTTTTTT. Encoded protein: CASSQAVGTGGREKLFF.

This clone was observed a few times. CDR3: CASSETPGWEKLFF. The CDR3 nucleotides read TGTGCCAGCAGTGAAACGCCGGGATGGGAAAAACTGTTTTTT. The V and J genes are TRBV6-1 and TRBJ1-4; no definite D call. V lost 2 bases, J lost 8 bases, and 12 bases lay in between. Germline-derived CDR1 and CDR2 are MNHNS and SASEGT. The CDR3 sequence is 14 residues long.

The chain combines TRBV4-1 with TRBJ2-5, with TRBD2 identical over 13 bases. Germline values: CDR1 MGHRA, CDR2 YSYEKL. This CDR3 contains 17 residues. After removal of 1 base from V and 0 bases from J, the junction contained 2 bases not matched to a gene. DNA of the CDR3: TGCGCCAGCAGCCAAGGGGGGACTAGCGGGAACCAAGAGACCCAGTACTTC. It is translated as CASSQGGTSGNQETQYF.

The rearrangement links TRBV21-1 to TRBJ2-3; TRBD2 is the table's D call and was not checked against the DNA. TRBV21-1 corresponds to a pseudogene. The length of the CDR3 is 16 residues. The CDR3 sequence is CASSNNKTRCTDTQYF. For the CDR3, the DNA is TGTGCCAGCAGCAACAACAAGACTAGATGTACAGATACGCAGTATTTT.

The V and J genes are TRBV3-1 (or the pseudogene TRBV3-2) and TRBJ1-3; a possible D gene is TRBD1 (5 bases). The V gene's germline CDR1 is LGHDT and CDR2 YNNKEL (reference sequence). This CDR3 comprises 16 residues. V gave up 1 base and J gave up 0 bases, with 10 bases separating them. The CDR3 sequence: CASSQGTGLSGNTIYF. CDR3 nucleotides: TGTGCCAGCAGCCAAGGAACGGGACTCTCTGGAAACACCATATATTTT.

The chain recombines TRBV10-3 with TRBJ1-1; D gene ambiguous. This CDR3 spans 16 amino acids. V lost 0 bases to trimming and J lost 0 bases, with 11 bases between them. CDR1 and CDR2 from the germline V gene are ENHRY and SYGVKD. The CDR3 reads CAISESQRQMNTEAFF. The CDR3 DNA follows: TGTGCCATCAGTGAGTCGCAAAGACAAATGAACACTGAAGCTTTCTTT.

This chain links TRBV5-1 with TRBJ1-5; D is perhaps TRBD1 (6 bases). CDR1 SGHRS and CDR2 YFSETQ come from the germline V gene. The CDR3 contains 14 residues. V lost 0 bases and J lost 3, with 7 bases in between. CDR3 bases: TGCGCCAGCAGCTTGGCAGGGGACAATCAGCCCCAGCATTTT. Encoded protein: CASSLAGDNQPQHF.

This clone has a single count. Written as DNA, the CDR3 is TGTGCCAGCAGTTACCAGCGGGGGCAGGAGGGTGGCTACACCTTC. Protein product: CASSYQRGQEGGYTF. The J gene is TRBJ1-2, the V gene TRBV6-5; a weak D match, TRBD1 (6 bases). Germline V lookup: CDR1 MNHEY, CDR2 SVGAGI. The CDR3 sequence is 15 residues long. The V and J ends lost 2 bases and 7 bases respectively, with 17 bases between them.

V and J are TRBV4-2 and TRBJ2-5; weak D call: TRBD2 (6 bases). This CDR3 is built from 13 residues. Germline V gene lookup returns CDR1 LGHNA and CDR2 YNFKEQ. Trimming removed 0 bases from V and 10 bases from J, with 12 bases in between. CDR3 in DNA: TGTGCCAGCAGCCAAGATGGCAGGAGGGTCCAGTACTTC. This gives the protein CASSQDGRRVQYF.

CDR3 sequence: CASSGRAGNEKLFF. CDR3 DNA sequence: TGTGCCAGCAGCGGTAGGGCAGGGAATGAAAAACTGTTTTTT. The chain joins TRBV7-2 to TRBJ1-4; D is possibly TRBD1 (5 bases). Germline V gene lookup returns CDR1 SGHTA and CDR2 FQGNSA. V was trimmed by 5 bases and J by 5 bases, leaving 12 bases between them. The CDR3 covers 14 residues.

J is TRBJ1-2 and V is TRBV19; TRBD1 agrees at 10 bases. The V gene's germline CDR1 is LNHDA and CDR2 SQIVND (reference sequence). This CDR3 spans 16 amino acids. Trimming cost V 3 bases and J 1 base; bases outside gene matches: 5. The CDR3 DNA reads TGTGCCAGTAGTATTGGGGGGACAGGGGATAACTATGGCTACACCTTC. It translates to CASSIGGTGDNYGYTF.

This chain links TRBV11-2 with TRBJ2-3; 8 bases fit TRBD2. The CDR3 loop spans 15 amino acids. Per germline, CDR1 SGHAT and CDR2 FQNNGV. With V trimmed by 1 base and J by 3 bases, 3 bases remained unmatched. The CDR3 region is CASSLAGGLTDTQYF. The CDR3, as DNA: TGTGCCAGCAGCTTAGCGGGGGGGTTGACAGATACGCAGTATTTT.

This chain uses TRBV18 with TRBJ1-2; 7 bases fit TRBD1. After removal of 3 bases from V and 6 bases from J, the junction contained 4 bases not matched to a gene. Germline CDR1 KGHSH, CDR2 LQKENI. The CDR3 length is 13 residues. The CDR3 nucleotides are TGTGCCAGCTCACCGCTAGACAGGGATGGCTACACCTTC. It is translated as CASSPLDRDGYTF.

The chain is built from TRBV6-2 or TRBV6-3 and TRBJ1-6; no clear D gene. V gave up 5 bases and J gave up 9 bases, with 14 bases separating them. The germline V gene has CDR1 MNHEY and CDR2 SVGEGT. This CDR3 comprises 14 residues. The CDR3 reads CASSRERVGSPLHF. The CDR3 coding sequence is TGTGCCAGCAGTCGGGAAAGAGTAGGTTCACCCCTCCACTTT.

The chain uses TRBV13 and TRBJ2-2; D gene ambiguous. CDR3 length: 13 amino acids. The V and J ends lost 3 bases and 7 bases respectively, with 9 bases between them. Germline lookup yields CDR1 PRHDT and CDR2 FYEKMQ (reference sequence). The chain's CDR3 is CASSFLYNGELFF. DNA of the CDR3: TGTGCCAGCAGCTTTTTATACAACGGGGAGCTGTTTTTT.

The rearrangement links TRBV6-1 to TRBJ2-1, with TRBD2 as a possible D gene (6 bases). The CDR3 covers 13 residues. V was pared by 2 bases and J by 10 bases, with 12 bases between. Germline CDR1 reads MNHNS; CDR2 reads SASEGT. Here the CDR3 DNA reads TGTGCCAGCAGTGAATGGGAGGCCGGGGAGCAGTTCTTC. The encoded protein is CASSEWEAGEQFF.

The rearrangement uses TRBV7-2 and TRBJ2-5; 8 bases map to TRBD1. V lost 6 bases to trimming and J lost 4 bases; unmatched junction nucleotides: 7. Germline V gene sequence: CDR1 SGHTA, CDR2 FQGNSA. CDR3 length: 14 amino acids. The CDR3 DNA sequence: TGTGCCAGCAGTCAGGACAGGGCTGGAGAGACCCAGTACTTC. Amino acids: CASSQDRAGETQYF.

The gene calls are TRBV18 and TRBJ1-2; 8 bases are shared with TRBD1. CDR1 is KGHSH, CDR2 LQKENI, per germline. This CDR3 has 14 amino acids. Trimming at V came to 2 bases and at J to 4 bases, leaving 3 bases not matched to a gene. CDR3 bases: TGTGCCAGCTCACCAAAAACAGGGGGCTATGGCTACACCTTC. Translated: CASSPKTGGYGYTF.

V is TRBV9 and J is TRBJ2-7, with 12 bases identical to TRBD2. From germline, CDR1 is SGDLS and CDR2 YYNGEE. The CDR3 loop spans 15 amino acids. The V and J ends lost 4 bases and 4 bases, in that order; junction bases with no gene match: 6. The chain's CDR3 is CASSFRLAGVYEQYF. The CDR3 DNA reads TGTGCCAGCAGCTTCCGACTAGCGGGAGTGTACGAGCAGTACTTC.